This TCR beta chain was identified in a study of T cell changes during pregnancy in multiple sclerosis. The length of the CDR3 is 14 residues. Trimming shortened V by 3 bases and J by 1 base, and 9 bases separated the two germline ends. The germline gives CDR1 SNHLY, CDR2 FYNNEI. Repertoires were generated with immunoSEQ multiplex PCR, while TCRdb's copy carries only in-frame clones and drops some. This sample carries 80,000 or so clones, 92% of them seen once, and the ten largest clones take 2.6%. V gene TRBV2 combines with J gene TRBJ1-2; weak D call: TRBD1 (5 bases). This material consisted of peripheral blood, taken before pregnancy. The TCR originated in a female donor with multiple sclerosis, enrolled in a pregnancy study. The CDR3 region has the DNA TGTGCCAGCAGTGATGTAGGGGTTAACTATGGCTACACCTTC. Its protein is CASSDVGVNYGYTF. Variable domain in full (rest from reference TRBV2 and TRBJ1-2): EPEVTQTPSHQVTQMGQEVILRCVPISNHLYFYWYRQILGQKVEFLVSFYNNEISEKSEIFDDQFSVERPDGSNFTLKIRSTKLEDSAMYFCASSDVGVNYGYTFGSGTRLTVV.